The 10 T cell receptor beta chains below were found in one sample sequenced in a study of blood T cell repertoires in COVID-19. Clones were sequenced by immunoSEQ multiplex PCR, and TCRdb holds only the in-frame ones, with some missing. The profile covers 95,000 to 100,000 clones, with more than 80% appearing a single time and about a quarter taken by the ten largest. Sequences were obtained from peripheral blood. The receptors derive from a human donor in a cohort sampled during active COVID-19.

This clone has just a few counts. The chain uses TRBV4-3 and TRBJ2-2; D is unresolved. Trimming pared 2 bases from V and 6 bases from J, leaving 7 bases between. The CDR3 runs 13 residues. Germline assignment: CDR1 LGHNA and CDR2 YSLEER. CDR3 nucleotides: TGCGCCAGCAGCCAAATTAGTCCCGGGGAGCTGTTTTTT. Translating it yields CASSQISPGELFF.

The chain joins TRBV4-1 to TRBJ2-5; 12 bases fit TRBD2. V lost 2 bases to trimming and J lost 2 bases; unmatched junction nucleotides: 6. CDR3 length equals 17 residues. Germline lookup yields CDR1 MGHRA and CDR2 YSYEKL. Here the CDR3 DNA reads TGCGCCAGCAGCCAAACCGGGACTAGCGGGCAGCAAGAGACCCAGTACTTC. Translating gives CASSQTGTSGQQETQYF.

V usage is TRBV27 and J usage is TRBJ2-1; 11 positions agree with TRBD2. The CDR3 has 15 residues. J lost 8 bases, V lost 5 bases, and 8 bases had no gene match. Germline CDR1 MNHEY, CDR2 SMNVEV (reference sequence). The CDR3 DNA reads TGTGCCAGCAGTCCCGGACTAGCGGGCAGCCATGAGCAGTTCTTC. Its translation: CASSPGLAGSHEQFF.

The chain has TRBV7-2 and TRBJ1-1; possibly TRBD1 for D (6 bases). From germline, CDR1 is SGHTA and CDR2 FQGNSA. Trimming pared 5 bases from V and 11 bases from J, leaving 24 bases between. This CDR3 has 15 residues. The CDR3 is CASSTSGGGREEAFF. DNA of the CDR3: TGTGCCAGCAGCACTAGCGGCGGGGGGCGAGAGGAGGCTTTCTTT.

The chain employs TRBV9 and TRBJ2-5; 9 bases are a match to TRBD2. This CDR3 is 16 amino acids long. The germline CDR1 and CDR2 sequences are SGDLS and YYNGEE. V was clipped by 0 bases and J by 1 base; unmatched bases: 4. The CDR3 nucleotides are TGTGCCAGCAGCGTAGGGGCTAGCGGGGCCCAAGAGACCCAGTACTTC. Its protein product is CASSVGASGAQETQYF.

This clone was counted once. J is TRBJ1-2 and V is TRBV10-2, with D perhaps TRBD1 (6 bases). The CDR3 has 17 residues. Trimming left V 10 bases short and J 1 base short, with 25 bases between. The germline V gene has CDR1 WSHSY and CDR2 SAAADI. The CDR3, as DNA: TGCGCCACCATATCAGGGGACCGCGCGGGGGTTAACTATGGCTACACCTTC. Amino acids: CATISGDRAGVNYGYTF.

The genes are TRBV19 and TRBJ1-3, with a weak D call TRBD1 (5 bases). The ends were cut back, 5 bases at V and 0 bases at J, with 14 bases in the middle. The CDR3 has 16 residues. CDR1 and CDR2 from the germline V gene are LNHDA and SQIVND (reference sequence). This CDR3 reads CASSLLGLTSGNTIYF. DNA of the CDR3: TGTGCCAGTAGTCTCCTGGGACTTACCTCTGGAAACACCATATATTTT. Drawing the rest from reference TRBV19 and TRBJ1-3, the complete variable domain is DGGITQSPKYLFRKEGQNVTLSCEQNLNHDAMYWYRQDPGQGLRLIYYSQIVNDFQKGDIAEGYSVSREKKESFPLTVTSAQKNPTAFYLCASSLLGLTSGNTIYFGEGSWLTVV.

This clone came up a few times. The CDR3 nucleotides are TGCGCCACGCAAAGCTCGGGTTTATACAATGAGCAGTTCTTC. Its protein product is CATQSSGLYNEQFF. The V call is TRBV10-1, the J call TRBJ2-1; D is ambiguous. Germline loops: CDR1 WNHNN, CDR2 SYGVQD (reference sequence). Trimming shortened V by 10 bases and J by 4 bases, and 17 bases separated the two germline ends. The CDR3 is made up of 14 amino acids.

There are a few counts of this clone. This chain uses TRBV28 with TRBJ1-6; 7 nucleotides agree with TRBD1. The J segment lost 4 bases and the V segment lost 5 bases, leaving 8 bases of the junction unmatched. The V gene's germline CDR1 is MDHEN and CDR2 SYDVKM. The CDR3 consists of 16 residues. DNA for the CDR3: TGTGCCAGCAGTCGGTCTCAGGGGGGTTATAATTCACCCCTCCACTTT. Its translation is CASSRSQGGYNSPLHF. Drawing the rest from reference TRBV28 and TRBJ1-6, the complete variable domain is DVKVTQSSRYLVKRTGEKVFLECVQDMDHENMFWYRQDPGLGLRLIYFSYDVKMKEKGDIPEGYSVSREKKERFSLILESASTNQTSMYLCASSRSQGGYNSPLHFGNGTRLTVT.

The gene calls are TRBV7-3 and TRBJ2-3; 7 nucleotides align to TRBD2. Per the germline V gene, CDR1 is SGHTA and CDR2 is FQGTGA. This CDR3 region has 16 residues. The J segment lost 2 bases and the V segment lost 6 bases, leaving 11 bases of the junction unmatched. The CDR3 loop is CASRIIGGGNTDTQYF. CDR3 nucleotides: TGTGCCAGCAGGATTATTGGCGGGGGAAACACAGATACGCAGTATTTT.